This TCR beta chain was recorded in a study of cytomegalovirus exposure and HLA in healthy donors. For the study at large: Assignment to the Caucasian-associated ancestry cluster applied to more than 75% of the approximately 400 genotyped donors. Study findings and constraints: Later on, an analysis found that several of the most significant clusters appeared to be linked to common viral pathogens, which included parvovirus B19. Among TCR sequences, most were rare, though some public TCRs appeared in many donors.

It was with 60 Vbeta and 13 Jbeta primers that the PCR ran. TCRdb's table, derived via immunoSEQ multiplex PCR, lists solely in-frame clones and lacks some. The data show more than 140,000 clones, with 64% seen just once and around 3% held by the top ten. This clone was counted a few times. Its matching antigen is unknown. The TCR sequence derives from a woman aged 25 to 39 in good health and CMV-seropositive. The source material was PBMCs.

CDR3 region: CASSPPTGRGGELFF. DNA of the CDR3: TGTGCCAGCAGCCCACCGACAGGCCGGGGCGGGGAGCTGTTTTTT. The chain is built from TRBV9 and TRBJ2-2; D possibly corresponds to TRBD1 (6 bases). The CDR3 spans 15 residues. The ends were cut back, 4 bases at V and 7 bases at J, with 17 bases in the middle. The germline V gene encodes CDR1 SGDLS and CDR2 YYNGEE.